This TCR beta chain was sequenced for a study of blood T cell repertoires in COVID-19. Assay used: immunoSEQ multiplex PCR; TCRdb lists only in-frame clones, some missing. The sample consists of about 160,000 clones, about 83% of them appearing once. There are 14 residues in the CDR3. Germline V CDR1 and CDR2: SGHTA, FQGNSA. Trimming took off 5 bases at V and 0 bases at J, with 8 bases between the two ends. Sequencing input: PBMCs or T cells enriched from blood (not recorded which). The sequence derives from a woman aged 50 to 65 in a cohort exposed to, infected with or recovered from COVID-19 (not recorded which). V gene TRBV7-2 combines with J gene TRBJ1-3, with D hard to call. This CDR3 reads CASSPLSSGNTIYF. The CDR3 nucleotides are TGTGCCAGCAGCCCCCTGAGCTCTGGAAACACCATATATTTT. The full variable domain, its missing parts supplied by reference TRBV7-2 and TRBJ1-3, is GAGVSQSPSNKVTEKGKDVELRCDPISGHTALYWYRQSLGQGLEFLIYFQGNSAPDKSGLPSDRFSAERTGGSVSTLTIQRTQQEDSAVYLCASSPLSSGNTIYFGEGSWLTVV.